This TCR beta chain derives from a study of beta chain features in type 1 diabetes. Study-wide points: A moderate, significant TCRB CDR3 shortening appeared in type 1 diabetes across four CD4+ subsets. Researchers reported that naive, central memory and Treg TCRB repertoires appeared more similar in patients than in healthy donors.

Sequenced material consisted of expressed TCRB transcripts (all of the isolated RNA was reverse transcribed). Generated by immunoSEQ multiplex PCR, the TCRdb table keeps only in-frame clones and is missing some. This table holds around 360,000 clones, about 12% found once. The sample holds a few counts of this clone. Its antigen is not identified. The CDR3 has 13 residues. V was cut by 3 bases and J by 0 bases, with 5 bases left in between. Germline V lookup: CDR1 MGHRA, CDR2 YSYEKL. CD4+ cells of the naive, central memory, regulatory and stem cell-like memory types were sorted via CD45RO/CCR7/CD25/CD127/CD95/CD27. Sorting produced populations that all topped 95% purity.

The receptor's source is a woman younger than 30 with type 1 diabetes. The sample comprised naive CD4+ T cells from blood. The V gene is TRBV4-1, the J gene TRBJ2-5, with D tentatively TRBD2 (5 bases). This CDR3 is CASSQRDQETQYF. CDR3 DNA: TGCGCCAGCAGCCAGCGGGACCAAGAGACCCAGTACTTC.